A selection of T cell receptor beta chains follows, all from one sample in a study of blood T cell repertoires in COVID-19. The assay was immunoSEQ multiplex PCR, and TCRdb's table has in-frame clones only and misses some. The table has more than 80,000 clones, 70% to 90% seen once. Sample: peripheral blood. These receptors originate from a woman aged 55-75 years with COVID-19, enrolled during active disease. Both conserved end residues are part of each CDR3. The D gene is left open where the match is weak. Not all rows give a size; the values are once, few, many and, for expanded clones, a class.

clone size	V gene	J gene	D gene	CDR3 protein	CDR3 DNA
NA	TRBV7-2	TRBJ1-2	TRBD1	CASSLGQGSPGYGYTF	TGTGCCAGCAGCCTCGGACAGGGGAGCCCTGGCTATGGCTACACCTTC
NA	TRBV7-9	TRBJ1-5	NA	CASSLAGASNQPQHF	TGTGCCAGCAGCTTAGCAGGGGCTAGCAATCAGCCCCAGCATTTT
NA	TRBV9	TRBJ2-7	NA	CASSVTGVDEQYF	TGTGCCAGCAGCGTTACAGGAGTGGACGAGCAGTACTTC
NA	TRBV7-3	TRBJ1-2	TRBD1	CASSSGQGDGYTF	TGTGCCAGCAGCTCCGGACAGGGAGATGGCTACACCTTC
NA	TRBV5-1	TRBJ1-1	NA	CASSSSRTANTEAFF	TGCGCCAGCAGCTCGTCCCGGACAGCGAACACTGAAGCTTTCTTT
NA	TRBV3-1/TRBV3-2	TRBJ2-5	NA	CASSGQEQETQYF	TGTGCCAGCTCCGGACAAGAGCAAGAGACCCAGTACTTC
once	TRBV4-2	TRBJ1-3	NA	CASSQDSPGGNTIYF	TGTGCCAGCAGCCAAGATTCTCCGGGGGGAAACACCATATATTTT
NA	TRBV5-1	TRBJ2-1	TRBD2	CASSLEAGAYNEQFF	TGCGCCAGCAGCTTGGAAGCGGGGGCCTACAATGAGCAGTTCTTC
NA	TRBV28	TRBJ1-4	NA	CASSAQGFTNEKLFF	TGTGCCAGCAGTGCCCAGGGGTTCACTAATGAAAAACTGTTTTTT
NA	TRBV4-3	TRBJ1-1	TRBD1	CASSPGTGYEAFF	TGCGCCAGCAGCCCCGGGACAGGGTATGAAGCTTTCTTT
NA	TRBV5-8	TRBJ2-5	NA	CASSPDSQETQYF	TGTGCCAGCAGCCCGGACAGCCAAGAGACCCAGTACTTC
NA	TRBV5-5	TRBJ2-2	NA	CASSLPGGVDTGELFF	TGTGCCAGCAGCTTGCCCGGGGGAGTTGACACCGGGGAGCTGTTTTTT
NA	TRBV6-5	TRBJ1-5	TRBD1	CASSPRQGYQPQHF	TGTGCCAGCAGTCCCAGACAGGGCTATCAGCCCCAGCATTTT
NA	TRBV6-1	TRBJ2-3	TRBD1	CASSDRQGADTQYF	TGTGCCAGCAGTGACAGACAGGGAGCGGATACGCAGTATTTT
NA	TRBV7-2	TRBJ1-1	TRBD1	CASSYRQGGIHTEAFF	TGTGCCAGCAGCTACCGACAGGGGGGGATTCACACTGAAGCTTTCTTT
NA	TRBV5-1	TRBJ2-5	TRBD1	CASSGSVTGGQETQYF	TGCGCCAGCAGCGGATCCGTGACAGGGGGCCAAGAGACCCAGTACTTC
NA	TRBV6-2/TRBV6-3	TRBJ1-6	NA	CASSYSRAGDDNSPLHF	TGTGCCAGCAGTTACTCGCGGGCGGGGGACGATAATTCACCCCTCCACTTT
NA	TRBV5-1	TRBJ2-5	NA	CASSLAGQGYQETQYF	TGCGCCAGCAGCTTGGCCGGGCAGGGCTACCAAGAGACCCAGTACTTC
NA	TRBV2	TRBJ1-3	NA	CASSGSSGNTIYF	TGTGCCAGCAGTGGTAGTTCTGGAAACACCATATATTTT
NA	TRBV6-2/TRBV6-3	TRBJ1-2	NA	CASSNLQQLNYGYTF	TGTGCCAGCAGTAACCTCCAACAGCTTAACTATGGCTACACCTTC
NA	TRBV12-5	TRBJ1-1	TRBD1	CASGWGQGTNTEAFF	TGTGCTAGTGGTTGGGGACAGGGTACGAACACTGAAGCTTTCTTT
NA	TRBV28	TRBJ2-5	TRBD1	CASSEGGEETQYF	TGTGCCAGCAGCGAAGGGGGCGAGGAGACCCAGTACTTC
NA	TRBV7-2	TRBJ1-2	TRBD1	CASSKDRGQTGYTF	TGTGCCAGCAGCAAGGACAGGGGGCAGACTGGCTACACCTTC
NA	TRBV18	TRBJ2-7	TRBD1	CASSLRTGAGEQYF	TGTGCCAGCTCACTCCGGACAGGGGCTGGCGAGCAGTACTTC
NA	TRBV27	TRBJ1-6	NA	CASSPGSYNSPLHF	TGTGCCAGCAGTCCAGGCTCCTATAATTCACCCCTCCACTTT
NA	TRBV10-1	TRBJ1-4	TRBD1	CASIPDRGNPTHSNEKLFF	TGCGCCAGCATACCCGACAGGGGGAACCCCACCCATTCTAATGAAAAACTGTTTTTT